Here is one T cell receptor (beta chain) with its context. Its specificity is unknown. Despite likely unrecorded immune exposures, the donors were nominally healthy at the time of sampling. CDR1 and CDR2 from the germline V gene are SGHRS and YFSETQ. CDR3 length: 15 residues. These data are taken from a study of cytomegalovirus exposure and HLA in healthy donors. Regarding the study as a whole: Indistinguishable V segments, including TRBV6-2 and TRBV6-3, were excluded. HLA alleles showed associations with roughly 17,000 TCR beta sequences in a later analysis, at a 0.05 false discovery rate. The study flagged roughly 150 TCR beta chains as cytomegalovirus-associated.

Primers for the PCR totalled 60 Vbeta and 13 Jbeta. The assay was immunoSEQ multiplex PCR, and TCRdb's table has in-frame clones only and misses some. The repertoire has 74,000 or so clones, roughly 79% of them found once; the top ten carry 4.5% to 7%. This chain uses TRBV5-1 with TRBJ2-5, with D unresolved. The closer fit of TRBJ2-7 to the DNA end suggests the J call may be wrong. The sequenced material came from PBMCs. This TCR derives from a male donor in good health and CMV-seropositive. The CDR3 region has the DNA TGCGCCAGCAGCTTCGATGATAGCTCCTACTACGAGCAGTACTTC. Protein sequence: CASSFDDSSYYEQYF.